What follows are 25 T cell receptor beta chains derived from one specimen sequenced in a study of T cell repertoires in cytomegalovirus infection. TCRdb reanalysed the reads using MiXCR and keeps one entry per CDR3 protein. The table lists fewer than 850,000 distinct CDR3 sequences, 25% to 30% of them singletons, with around 13% in the top ten. Their specific antigens are unknown. The input for sequencing was cultured CD8+ T cells from PBMCs, taken from culture after CMV antigen stimulation. The receptors were sampled from a human donor in good health (CMV status not recorded). Some clones in this sample may be carry-over from other donors' samples.

The rearrangement uses TRBV19 and TRBJ2-3; TRBD2 matches 9 bases. Germline-derived CDR1 and CDR2 are LNHDA and SQIVND (reference sequence). Trimming removed 3 bases from V and 14 bases from J; junction bases left unmatched: 15. The CDR3 has 15 residues. CDR3 residues: CASSIEFSSGDVVYF. CDR3 coding DNA: TGTGCCAGTAGTATTGAATTTTCTAGCGGGGATGTTGTGTATTTT.

About this clonotype itself: One end of the junction does not line up with germline, which may come from a read error. This sequence joins TRBV20-1 and TRBJ2-7; 7 positions agree with TRBD1. CDR3 length: 11 amino acids. Germline values: CDR1 DFQATT, CDR2 SNEGSKA (reference sequence). Here the CDR3 reads CSARSSGQEHF. CDR3 in DNA: TGCAGTGCTAGATCATCCGGACAGGAACACTTC.

This clonotype has only one observation. A much larger clonotype is one base distant, so this may be a read error. The V gene is TRBV7-2, the J gene TRBJ2-5, with D uncertain. The CDR3 loop spans 14 amino acids. CDR1 is SGHTA, CDR2 FQGNSA, per germline. V was shortened by 6 bases and J by 0 bases, with 11 bases between the two germline ends. CDR3 loop: CASSPETHQETQYF. CDR3 nucleotides: TGTGCCAGCAGTCCCGAGACACACCAAGAGACCCAGTACTTC.

Here the CDR3 DNA reads TGTGCCAGCAGTTACCCTCCGGGGTTATACAATGAGCAGTTCTTC. This gives the protein CASSYPPGLYNEQFF. The rearrangement links TRBV6-2 or TRBV6-3 to TRBJ2-1; TRBD2 is a possible D gene (5 bases). The CDR3 runs 15 residues. CDR1 and CDR2 from the germline V gene are MNHEY and SVGEGT. V gave up 2 bases and J gave up 4 bases, with 12 bases separating them.

J is TRBJ1-6 and V is TRBV6-2 or TRBV6-3; D not resolved. Germline V lookup: CDR1 MNHEY, CDR2 SVGEGT. This CDR3 contains 13 residues. V was clipped by 8 bases and J by 6 bases, with 11 bases between them. The CDR3 protein is CASGSHFNSPLHF. CDR3 bases: TGTGCCAGCGGCTCTCATTTTAATTCACCCCTCCACTTT.

The chain has TRBV5-1 and TRBJ2-3; 10 bases fit TRBD2. Losses at the gene ends were 0 bases for V and 2 bases for J; bases not matched to a gene: 9. CDR3 length: 18 amino acids. Germline CDR1 reads SGHRS; CDR2 reads YFSETQ. The CDR3 region has the DNA TGCGCCAGCAGCTTGGTGGGGCTAGCGGGGGACCTCACAGATACGCAGTATTTT. It specifies CASSLVGLAGDLTDTQYF.

This clonotype was observed a handful of times. The chain employs TRBV7-3 and TRBJ1-2, with no clear D. Trimming shortened V by 1 base and J by 8 bases, and 11 bases separated the two germline ends. This CDR3 is built from 13 residues. CDR1 is SGHTA, CDR2 FQGTGA, per germline. CDR3 sequence reads: CASSLNPGEGYTF. The CDR3 DNA reads as TGTGCCAGCAGCTTAAACCCCGGGGAAGGCTACACCTTC.

This clonotype was counted many times. The genes are TRBV7-6 and TRBJ2-7; 11 bases agree with TRBD1. From germline, CDR1 is SGHVS and CDR2 FNYEAQ. The CDR3 length is 15 residues. With V trimmed by 4 bases and J by 3 bases, 5 bases remained unmatched. The CDR3 sequence is CASSSGQGAFYEQYF. The CDR3 coding sequence is TGTGCCAGCAGCTCAGGACAGGGGGCTTTCTACGAGCAGTACTTC.

V is TRBV20-1 and J is TRBJ2-1, with a weak D call TRBD1 (6 bases). Trimming left V 1 base short and J 3 bases short, with 13 bases between. Germline V gene lookup returns CDR1 DFQATT and CDR2 SNEGSKA (reference sequence). There are 15 residues in the CDR3. The CDR3 protein is CSARVRGGIYNEQFF. DNA for the CDR3: TGCAGTGCTAGAGTTAGAGGGGGAATCTACAATGAGCAGTTCTTC.

The CDR3 coding sequence is TGCGCCAGCAGCCAAGGGGGAGATAGTCCCAAAGGCGAGCAGTACGTC. Protein product: CASSQGGDSPKGEQYV. V usage is TRBV4-3 and J usage is TRBJ2-7; TRBD2 might be the D (5 bases). The CDR3 runs 16 residues. Trimming pared 1 base from V and 6 bases from J, leaving 19 bases between. Germline CDR1 LGHNA, CDR2 YSLEER.

The chain joins TRBV6-1 to TRBJ2-1; D gene ambiguous. V gave up 3 bases and J gave up 3 bases, with 9 bases separating them. The CDR3 totals 14 residues. Germline V lookup: CDR1 MNHNS, CDR2 SASEGT. The CDR3 loop reads CASSDWQSYNEQFF. In nucleotides, the CDR3 is TGTGCCAGCAGTGACTGGCAGAGCTACAATGAGCAGTTCTTC.

This clonotype has just a few counts. The chain couples TRBV7-2 to TRBJ2-3; D is unclear. The CDR3 contains 15 residues. CDR1 and CDR2 (germline): SGHTA, FQGNSA. V lost 8 bases, J lost 0 bases, and 15 bases lay in between. CDR3 residues: CASQRWGSSTDTQYF. For the CDR3, the DNA is TGTGCCAGCCAACGGTGGGGATCTAGCACAGATACGCAGTATTTT.

The chain has TRBV10-1 and TRBJ2-2; 10 positions agree with TRBD1. V was clipped by 3 bases and J by 4 bases; unmatched bases: 5. Germline-derived CDR1 and CDR2 are WNHNN and SYGVQD (reference sequence). The CDR3 contains 16 residues. CDR3 DNA sequence: TGCGCCAGCAGTGATCTGGACAGGGGGATCACCGGGGAGCTGTTTTTT. This gives the protein CASSDLDRGITGELFF.

V gene TRBV14 combines with J gene TRBJ1-2; the D gene is possibly TRBD1 (5 bases). The CDR3 covers 14 residues. V was shortened by 1 base and J by 8 bases, with 14 bases between the two germline ends. From germline, CDR1 is SGHDN and CDR2 FVKESK. The CDR3 here is CASSQAGIGQGYTF. The CDR3 nucleotides are TGTGCCAGCAGCCAAGCAGGGATCGGGCAAGGCTACACCTTC.

The chain recombines TRBV7-8 with TRBJ2-2, with TRBD2 matching over 8 bases. This CDR3 region has 17 residues. V shed 4 bases and J 4 bases; nucleotides not matched to a gene: 11. The germline CDR1 and CDR2 sequences are SGHVS and FQNEAQ. Written as DNA, the CDR3 is TGTGCCAGCAGCTCCCGGGCGGGGGGCAGCAGCACCGGGGAGCTGTTTTTT. Encoded protein: CASSSRAGGSSTGELFF.

This clonotype showed up just a few times. The chain employs TRBV12-3 or TRBV12-4 and TRBJ2-7; possible D gene TRBD1, 5 bases. The CDR3 runs 14 residues. Trimming shortened V by 5 bases and J by 4 bases, and 15 bases separated the two germline ends. CDR3 in amino acids: CASSHPETAYEQYF. The CDR3 region has the DNA TGTGCCAGCAGTCACCCCGAGACAGCGTACGAGCAGTACTTC.

The chain joins TRBV11-2 to TRBJ1-2; D may be TRBD1 (5 bases). Germline lookup yields CDR1 SGHAT and CDR2 FQNNGV. Trimming removed 2 bases at V and 6 bases at J, with 16 bases between. The CDR3 has 15 residues. The CDR3 DNA reads TGTGCCAGCAGCTTACGGGACCGATTCTCAGATGGCTACACCTTC. This codes for CASSLRDRFSDGYTF. Based on the CDR3 plus reference TRBV11-2 and TRBJ1-2, the full variable domain is EAGVAQSPRYKIIEKRQSVAFWCNPISGHATLYWYQQILGQGPKLLIQFQNNGVVDDSQLPKDRFSAERLKGVDSTLKIQPAKLEDSAVYLCASSLRDRFSDGYTFGSGTRLTVV.

The table lists this clonotype with a few counts. This chain joins TRBV5-4 and TRBJ1-1; D gene unclear. The CDR3 is 13 residues long. CDR1 SGHNT and CDR2 YYREEE come from the germline V gene (reference sequence). V was clipped by 6 bases and J by 3 bases, with 12 bases between them. The CDR3 DNA reads as TGTGCCAGCACCGCACCTGGGGACACTGAAGCTTTCTTT. Translating it yields CASTAPGDTEAFF.

This chain links TRBV6-1 with TRBJ2-3; no clear D. Germline CDR1 and CDR2: MNHNS and SASEGT. The CDR3 is made up of 15 amino acids. Between the trimmed V and J ends, which lost 0 bases and 0 bases, there was a span of 7 bases. The CDR3 loop is CASSEAALSTDTQYF. CDR3 nucleotides: TGTGCCAGCAGTGAAGCGGCTCTCAGCACAGATACGCAGTATTTT.

This clonotype was seen a few times. The rearrangement joins TRBV19 to TRBJ2-1; D is unclear. This CDR3 has 13 amino acids. Germline values: CDR1 LNHDA, CDR2 SQIVND (reference sequence). V lost 0 bases and J 9 bases, leaving 9 bases between the germline ends. The CDR3 sequence is CASSIEISFEQFF. Here the CDR3 DNA reads TGTGCCAGTAGTATAGAAATTAGTTTTGAGCAGTTCTTC.

In its sample, this clonotype was seen many times. The chain uses TRBV12-3 or TRBV12-4 and TRBJ1-3, with no clear D. The CDR3 spans 10 residues. The V end lost 8 bases, the J end lost 3 bases, and 2 bases lay between the germline ends. The DNA of the CDR3 is TGTGCCAGCCGTGGAAACACCATATATTTT. It encodes CASRGNTIYF.

This clonotype appeared a few times. This chain links TRBV19 with TRBJ2-1, with D tentatively TRBD1 or TRBD2 (5 bases each). Germline loops: CDR1 LNHDA, CDR2 SQIVND (reference sequence). The CDR3 totals 13 residues. V was pared by 5 bases and J by 9 bases, with 14 bases between. The CDR3 DNA follows: TGTGCCAGTAGTTGGGGAGTGGGGCGTGAGCAGTTCTTC. Protein sequence: CASSWGVGREQFF. Full variable domain (outside the CDR3, taken from reference TRBV19 and TRBJ2-1): DGGITQSPKYLFRKEGQNVTLSCEQNLNHDAMYWYRQDPGQGLRLIYYSQIVNDFQKGDIAEGYSVSREKKESFPLTVTSAQKNPTAFYLCASSWGVGREQFFGPGTRLTVL.

The chain combines TRBV6-1 with TRBJ2-4; D is possibly TRBD1 or TRBD2 (6 bases each). The germline V and J ends were trimmed by 1 base and 11 bases, with 12 bases remaining between them. The CDR3 spans 13 residues. CDR1 is MNHNS, CDR2 SASEGT, per germline. The CDR3 is CASSEGGGTFQYF. In DNA, the CDR3 is TGTGCCAGCAGTGAAGGAGGGGGGACCTTTCAGTACTTC.

This clonotype was seen a few times. The chain couples TRBV11-2 to TRBJ2-1, with D maybe TRBD2 (5 bases). CDR1 is SGHAT and CDR2 is FQNNGV in the germline V gene. V was shortened by 5 bases and J by 1 base, with 9 bases between the two germline ends. The CDR3 contains 14 residues. DNA for the CDR3: TGTGCCAGCAGCGGGAGCGGATCCTACAATGAGCAGTTCTTC. Protein: CASSGSGSYNEQFF.

This sequence joins TRBV7-9 and TRBJ2-7; D uncertain. The CDR3 contains 16 residues. The germline gives CDR1 SEHNR, CDR2 FQNEAQ (reference sequence). Trimming stripped 5 bases from V and 5 bases from J, with 22 bases between. The CDR3 loop reads CASSPTPGPPPNEQYF. CDR3 coding DNA: TGTGCCAGCAGCCCCACCCCCGGGCCTCCACCGAACGAGCAGTACTTC.